This TCR beta chain was sequenced during a study of shared clonotypes between healthy human individuals. Whole-study findings and limits: Only blood samples were collected, and tissue repertoires likely differ. Against clonotypes common to all four donors, non-shared ones had lower generation probabilities. Although depth was large, rarefaction showed that sequencing of the sorted subsets was incomplete.

The study drew all its donors from Caucasian adults living in Nashville, Tennessee. On this clone itself: Its antigen is not known.

V was cut by 5 bases and J by 3 bases, with 17 bases left in between. The V gene's germline CDR1 is SGHNT and CDR2 YYREEE (reference sequence). The CDR3 loop spans 16 amino acids. The protocol was immunoSEQ multiplex PCR, while the TCRdb copy is restricted to in-frame clones and leaves out a portion. This table has about 1 million clones, about 76% appearing once. The gene calls are TRBV5-4 and TRBJ2-2; D might be TRBD1 or TRBD2, each matching 5 bases. Sequenced input: memory CD4+ T cells sorted from blood. Regarding subset: CD45RA-negative fraction. This TCR was recovered from a man between 18 and 35 years old in good health. The CDR3 sequence: CASSHGTVGDTGELFF. DNA for the CDR3: TGTGCCAGCAGTCATGGGACCGTGGGGGACACCGGGGAGCTGTTTTTT.